This T cell receptor beta chain was captured by sequencing in a study of cytomegalovirus exposure and HLA in healthy donors. Regarding the study as a whole: Reports described diagnosis of cytomegalovirus status by the classifier as highly specific and sensitive. The tendency of first-cohort TCR clusters to co-occur in the 120 or so validation repertoires was identified by a subsequent analysis.

Profiling relied on immunoSEQ multiplex PCR, and the TCRdb table lists in-frame clones only, not all of them. The table lists about 150,000 clones, just under 90% of them singletons, with around 6% in the top ten. A word on this clone: Its matching antigen is unknown.

The sequence derives from a woman in her twenties or thirties in good health and CMV-seropositive. The sequenced sample was PBMCs.

The CDR3 reads CASIPGTGANYGYTF. CDR3 DNA sequence: TGTGCCAGCATCCCCGGGACAGGGGCCAACTATGGCTACACCTTC. This chain connects TRBV6-6 to TRBJ1-2, with 10 nucleotides matching TRBD1. The germline CDR1 and CDR2 sequences are MNHNY and SVGAGI (reference sequence). The V gene end was trimmed by 7 bases and the J gene end by 2 bases; junction bases not matched to a gene: 7. This CDR3 is built from 15 residues.